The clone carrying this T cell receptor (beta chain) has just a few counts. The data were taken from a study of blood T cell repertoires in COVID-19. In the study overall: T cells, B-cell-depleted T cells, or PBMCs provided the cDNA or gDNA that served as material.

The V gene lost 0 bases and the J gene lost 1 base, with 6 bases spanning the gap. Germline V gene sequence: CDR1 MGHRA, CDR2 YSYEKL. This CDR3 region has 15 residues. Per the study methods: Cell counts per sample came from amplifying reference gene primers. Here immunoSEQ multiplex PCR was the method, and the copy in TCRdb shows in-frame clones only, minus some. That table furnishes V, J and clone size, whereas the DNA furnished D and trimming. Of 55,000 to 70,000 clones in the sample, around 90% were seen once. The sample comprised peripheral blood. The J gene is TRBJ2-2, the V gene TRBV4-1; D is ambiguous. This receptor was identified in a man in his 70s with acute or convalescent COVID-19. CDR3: CASSQDRGNTGELFF. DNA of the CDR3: TGCGCCAGCAGCCAAGATCGAGGGAACACCGGGGAGCTGTTTTTT.